This T cell receptor (beta chain) comes out of a study of metastatic and nonmetastatic thyroid tumors. Across the whole study: Malignant thyroid and benign thyroid patients provided blood and tumor or nodule tissue whose repertoires were compared.

The study's findings and limits: The reported finding was significantly higher TCR beta diversity in malignant thyroid tumors relative to benign nodules, in blood and tumor.

Every patient underwent thyroid surgery untreated. Original processing notes: Across clinicopathological groups, CDR3 differences served as the basis for building a distant-metastasis classifier for papillary thyroid cancer. TCRdb used MiXCR to call clones anew from the PCR reads. The V and J calls were not made by the authors but by TCRdb's processing. The table records about 5,200 clones, roughly a third of them present only once. For this clone: No antigen is known for it.

Unmatched junction bases numbered 2, after V lost 4 bases and J lost 1 base. Looked up from germline, CDR1 is GTSNPN and CDR2 is SVGIG (reference sequence). This CDR3 spans 14 amino acids. The clonotype originates from a male donor with papillary thyroid cancer or a benign thyroid nodule (not recorded which). Some clones in this sample may be carry-over from other donors' samples. Input material: tumor tissue. This chain connects TRBV30 to TRBJ2-3; 10 nucleotides line up with TRBD2. The CDR3 coding sequence is TGTGCCTGGACGCTAGCGGGGGGCACAGATACGCAGTATTTT. This sequence encodes CAWTLAGGTDTQYF.